Below, 22 T cell receptor beta chains from the same sample are listed, as sequenced in a study of blood T cell repertoires in COVID-19. Repertoires were generated with immunoSEQ multiplex PCR, while TCRdb's copy carries only in-frame clones and drops some. The sample holds tens of thousands of clones, about 85% seen once. Sequencing input: peripheral blood. These TCRs come from a woman between 50 and 59 years old with COVID-19, enrolled during active disease.

The chain couples TRBV2 to TRBJ1-1; D is undetermined. V gave up 6 bases and J gave up 3 bases, with 5 bases separating them. This CDR3 spans 11 amino acids. Germline V gene sequence: CDR1 SNHLY, CDR2 FYNNEI. CDR3 coding DNA: TGTGCCAGCAGCGGGGACACTGAAGCTTTCTTT. The encoded protein is CASSGDTEAFF. Complete variable domain (other parts from reference TRBV2 and TRBJ1-1): EPEVTQTPSHQVTQMGQEVILRCVPISNHLYFYWYRQILGQKVEFLVSFYNNEISEKSEIFDDQFSVERPDGSNFTLKIRSTKLEDSAMYFCASSGDTEAFFGQGTRLTVV.

The rearrangement links TRBV15 to TRBJ1-1, with D tentatively TRBD1 (5 bases). Trimming cost V 4 bases and J 4 bases, with 19 bases left between them. This CDR3 contains 16 residues. Looked up from germline, CDR1 is LNHNV and CDR2 is YYDKDF (reference sequence). This CDR3 reads CATSTNPAGVGTEAFF. CDR3 nucleotide sequence: TGTGCCACCAGCACAAACCCCGCGGGGGTAGGCACTGAAGCTTTCTTT.

The CDR3 coding sequence is TGTGCCAGCAGTCCGCCGACACCTCTGGGCACAGATACGCAGTATTTT. Its translation is CASSPPTPLGTDTQYF. This sequence joins TRBV28 and TRBJ2-3; D unclear. Germline V gene data show CDR1 as MDHEN and CDR2 as SYDVKM. CDR3 size: 16 residues. V lost 5 bases and J 1 base, leaving 16 bases between the germline ends.

This chain links TRBV2 with TRBJ2-1, with unresolved D. The CDR3 is 13 amino acids. The V and J ends lost 5 bases and 4 bases respectively, with 9 bases between them. CDR1 and CDR2 (germline): SNHLY, FYNNEI. The CDR3 sequence: CASSQDTYNEQFF. In DNA, the CDR3 is TGTGCCAGCAGTCAGGATACGTACAATGAGCAGTTCTTC.

The V call is TRBV24-1, the J call TRBJ1-2; 9 nucleotides line up with TRBD1. V gave up 4 bases and J gave up 6 bases; unmatched junction bases: 8. Germline CDR1 and CDR2: KGHDR and SFDVKD. The CDR3 loop spans 15 amino acids. The CDR3 nucleotides read TGTGCCACCAGTGAATCCGGACAGGGGCGGAATGGCTACACCTTC. The encoded protein is CATSESGQGRNGYTF.

This chain connects TRBV5-8 to TRBJ2-1, with 8 bases identical to TRBD1. This CDR3 is built from 15 residues. Germline V lookup: CDR1 SGHTS, CDR2 YDEGEE. V shed 0 bases, J shed 6 bases, and the junction held 5 bases outside the gene matches. CDR3 nucleotide sequence: TGTGCCAGCAGCTTGGGGACAGGGTTTGTCAATGAGCAGTTCTTC. It yields the protein CASSLGTGFVNEQFF.

The genes are TRBV28 and TRBJ2-3; 7 nucleotides line up with TRBD1. CDR1 and CDR2 from the germline V gene are MDHEN and SYDVKM. Trimming at V came to 8 bases and at J to 1 base, leaving 3 bases not matched to a gene. The CDR3 sequence is 13 residues long. Here the CDR3 reads CASRQGGTDTQYF. The DNA of the CDR3 is TGTGCCAGCCGCCAGGGGGGCACAGATACGCAGTATTTT.

V gene TRBV29-1 combines with J gene TRBJ1-5; D unresolved. The V gene's germline CDR1 is SQVTM and CDR2 ANQGSEA. The CDR3 sequence is 13 residues long. V was clipped by 5 bases and J by 2 bases, with 10 bases between them. CDR3 nucleotide sequence: TGCAGCGTTCGCGAGGGAGGCAATCAGCCCCAGCATTTT. Translating it yields CSVREGGNQPQHF.

The chain couples TRBV7-3 to TRBJ2-1; 10 nucleotides match TRBD1. Germline CDR1 and CDR2: SGHTA and FQGTGA. With 6 bases clipped from V and 7 bases from J, the junction kept 9 bases outside the gene matches. CDR3 size: 15 residues. CDR3 nucleotides: TGTGCCAGCAGTAGACAGGGGGCCCCGGTGAATGAGCAGTTCTTC. Translation: CASSRQGAPVNEQFF.

V and J are TRBV5-1 and TRBJ2-7; 7 bases fit TRBD1. The CDR3 is 13 residues long. V lost 2 bases and J lost 6; bases outside the gene matches: 5. From germline, CDR1 is SGHRS and CDR2 YFSETQ. This chain's CDR3 is CASSFDRVGEQYF. The CDR3 nucleotides read TGCGCCAGCAGCTTTGACAGGGTGGGCGAGCAGTACTTC. The full variable domain, with the rest looked up from reference TRBV5-1 and TRBJ2-7, is KAGVTQTPRYLIKTRGQQVTLSCSPISGHRSVSWYQQTPGQGLQFLFEYFSETQRNKGNFPGRFSGRQFSNSRSEMNVSTLELGDSALYLCASSFDRVGEQYFGPGTRLTVT.

This rearrangement joins TRBV27 to TRBJ1-2; TRBD1 matches 8 bases. The length of the CDR3 is 16 residues. Germline CDR1 reads MNHEY; CDR2 reads SMNVEV (reference sequence). The ends lost 0 bases at V and 4 bases at J; junction bases unmatched: 7. In DNA, the CDR3 is TGTGCCAGCAGTTTATCAACCCCCACAGGGGGCTATGGCTACACCTTC. It yields the protein CASSLSTPTGGYGYTF.

The genes are TRBV3-1 (or the pseudogene TRBV3-2) and TRBJ1-1; perhaps TRBD1 as D (5 bases). The ends were cut back, 0 bases at V and 1 base at J, with 18 bases in the middle. The CDR3 covers 18 residues. CDR1 is LGHDT and CDR2 is YNNKEL in the germline V gene (reference sequence). The CDR3, as DNA: TGTGCCAGCAGCCAAGATTCCTGGGCCTACGACAGGAACACTGAAGCTTTCTTT. Translated: CASSQDSWAYDRNTEAFF.

The chain carries TRBV7-2 and TRBJ2-5; weak D call: TRBD1 (7 bases). V was clipped by 6 bases and J by 1 base, with 15 bases between them. The germline CDR1 and CDR2 sequences are SGHTA and FQGNSA. This CDR3 is 15 amino acids long. CDR3 sequence (DNA): TGTGCCAGCAGTCCCCAGGGGGGAGTCCAAGAGACCCAGTACTTC. Protein: CASSPQGGVQETQYF.

The chain links TRBV10-2 to TRBJ1-5; D is uncertain. V was shortened by 6 bases and J by 2 bases, with 5 bases between the two germline ends. The V gene's germline CDR1 is WSHSY and CDR2 SAAADI. There are 12 residues in the CDR3. CDR3 DNA: TGCGCCAGCAGACACGGCAATCAGCCCCAGCATTTT. This translates into CASRHGNQPQHF.

The chain's CDR3 is CSAKLTSFAEQYF. The CDR3, as DNA: TGCAGCGCTAAGCTGACTAGCTTTGCCGAGCAGTACTTC. This chain connects TRBV29-1 to TRBJ2-7, with TRBD2 identical over 7 bases. The germline CDR1 and CDR2 sequences are SQVTM and ANQGSEA. With 7 bases clipped from V and 6 bases from J, the junction kept 12 bases outside the gene matches. This CDR3 has 13 residues.

In its sample, this clone was seen a few times. CDR3 bases: TGTGCCAGCAGCTTTCGGGGCGGGGACTCCTACAATGAGCAGTTCTTC. It codes for CASSFRGGDSYNEQFF. The chain couples TRBV11-1 to TRBJ2-1; TRBD2 might be the D (6 bases). Germline-derived CDR1 and CDR2 are SGHAT and FQDESV (reference sequence). This CDR3 is built from 16 residues. The germline V and J ends were trimmed by 3 bases and 0 bases, with 12 bases remaining between them.

The DNA of the CDR3 is TGTGCCAGTAGTATACGCGGAGGCTACTCTGGGGCCAACGTCCTGACTTTC. Protein: CASSIRGGYSGANVLTF. The chain is built from TRBV19 and TRBJ2-6, with a tentative D call TRBD2 (5 bases). Germline lookup yields CDR1 LNHDA and CDR2 SQIVND (reference sequence). Trimming left V 2 bases short and J 0 bases short, with 11 bases between. This CDR3 region has 17 residues.

J is TRBJ2-1 and V is TRBV6-6; 14 positions match TRBD2. CDR3 length equals 15 residues. The junction had 3 bases not matched to a gene; V was cut back by 6 bases and J by 5 bases. Germline V gene lookup returns CDR1 MNHNY and CDR2 SVGAGI (reference sequence). The CDR3 DNA reads as TGTGCCAGCAGCCGACTAGCGGGAGGGCACAATGAGCAGTTCTTC. Translating it yields CASSRLAGGHNEQFF.

The chain combines TRBV4-2 with TRBJ2-1, with TRBD2 identical over 13 bases. J gave up 3 bases and V 1 base, and 6 bases lay outside the gene matches. This CDR3 comprises 18 residues. Germline V gene lookup returns CDR1 LGHNA and CDR2 YNFKEQ. The chain's CDR3 is CASSQGLLAGGLYNEQFF. The CDR3, as DNA: TGTGCCAGCAGCCAAGGGCTACTAGCGGGAGGGCTCTACAATGAGCAGTTCTTC.

The rearrangement uses TRBV19 and TRBJ2-5; the match to TRBD2 covers 16 bases. Looked up from germline, CDR1 is LNHDA and CDR2 is SQIVND (reference sequence). The CDR3 runs 18 residues. V shed 1 base, J shed 4 bases, and the junction held 6 bases outside the gene matches. CDR3 DNA: TGTGCCAGTAGTATAGCCGGGACTAGCGGGAGGGTCCGAGAGACCCAGTACTTC. The encoded protein is CASSIAGTSGRVRETQYF.

The chain couples TRBV19 to TRBJ1-4; tentatively, D is TRBD1 (6 bases). The CDR3 has 13 residues. Germline CDR1 and CDR2: LNHDA and SQIVND (reference sequence). V lost 7 bases to trimming and J lost 3 bases, with 9 bases between them. CDR3 coding DNA: TGTGCCAGTAAACAGGGCCCTAATGAAAAACTGTTTTTT. Encoded protein: CASKQGPNEKLFF.

The chain couples TRBV3-1 (or the pseudogene TRBV3-2) to TRBJ2-5, with 8 bases that match TRBD2. V dropped 4 bases and J dropped 5; count of bases not matched to a gene: 9. This CDR3 contains 15 residues. Germline V lookup: CDR1 LGHDT, CDR2 YNNKEL (reference sequence). The CDR3, as DNA: TGTGCCAGCAGCCGTGGGACTAGGTGGGGTGAGACCCAGTACTTC. Encoded protein: CASSRGTRWGETQYF.